These T cell receptor beta chains were read from a single sample in a study of T cells after posttransplantation cyclophosphamide. Measured with immunoSEQ multiplex PCR; TCRdb has only the in-frame clones, and not every one. The sample holds 6,000 to 7,000 clones; more than 65% are singletons and the top ten take roughly 20%. The sample consisted of PBMCs, taken after allogeneic stem cell transplant with posttransplant cyclophosphamide. These TCRs come from a female patient aged 45-65 years who received an allogeneic stem cell transplant from a related donor, was CMV-positive, and had no GVHD. The graft donor may account for some of the T cells. The CDR3 runs from the conserved cysteine through the conserved F or W. The D gene is left open where the match is weak. Clone size appears in some rows only: once, few, many, or a class for an expanded clone.

d_call j_call clone_size v_call cdr3_aa cdr3_nt
TRBD1 TRBJ2-3 few TRBV11-3 CASSDRGVGWTQYF TGTGCCAGCAGCGACAGGGGAGTTGGGTGGACGCAGTATTTT
. TRBJ1-1 . TRBV10-1 CASSGAYTEAFF TGCGCCAGCAGTGGGGCCTACACTGAAGCTTTCTTT
. TRBJ2-5 . TRBV6-6 CASSYGGGHQETQYF TGTGCCAGCAGTTACGGCGGGGGCCACCAAGAGACCCAGTACTTC
. TRBJ2-7 . TRBV5-6 CASSYRDRLYEQYF TGTGCCAGCAGCTACCGAGACAGGCTCTACGAGCAGTACTTC
. TRBJ2-7 . TRBV5-1 CASSSRATSYEQYF TGCGCCAGCAGCTCGAGGGCCACGTCCTACGAGCAGTACTTC
TRBD2 TRBJ2-7 . TRBV6-1 CASSPWTSEAYEQYF TGTGCCAGCAGTCCTTGGACTAGCGAGGCCTACGAGCAGTACTTC
TRBD2 TRBJ2-5 . TRBV6-1 CASRAGLAAETQYF TGTGCCAGCAGGGCGGGACTAGCGGCGGAGACCCAGTACTTC
. TRBJ2-1 . TRBV6-5 CASSYPNSPRDEQFF TGTGCCAGCAGTTACCCTAATAGCCCCAGGGATGAGCAGTTCTTC
. TRBJ2-1 . TRBV9 CASSVDAPGEGISYNEQFF TGTGCCAGCAGCGTAGATGCCCCAGGGGAGGGAATTTCCTACAATGAGCAGTTCTTC
. TRBJ1-4 . TRBV11-2 CASTRQDPNEKLFF TGTGCCAGCACGCGACAGGACCCTAATGAAAAACTGTTTTTT
. TRBJ2-3 . TRBV7-8 CASSLERLNTDTQYF TGTGCCAGCAGCTTGGAGCGGCTCAACACAGATACGCAGTATTTT
. TRBJ1-1 . TRBV7-9 CASIRGNTEAFF TGTGCCAGCATACGGGGGAACACTGAAGCTTTCTTT
. TRBJ2-6 . TRBV25-1 CASSEFGGGGGGANVLTF TGTGCCAGCAGTGAATTTGGGGGAGGAGGAGGTGGGGCCAACGTCCTGACTTTC
. TRBJ2-3 . TRBV11-3 CASSNRDSTDTQYF TGTGCCAGCTCAAACAGGGATTCCACAGATACGCAGTATTTT
TRBD1 TRBJ2-5 once TRBV5-6 CASSFGTGLETQYF TGTGCCAGCAGCTTCGGGACAGGTCTTGAGACCCAGTACTTC
TRBD1 TRBJ2-7 . TRBV5-1 CASSPGTDNSYEQYF TGCGCCAGCAGCCCCGGGACAGATAATTCCTACGAGCAGTACTTC
. TRBJ2-3 . TRBV19 CASNLGQPSTDTQYF TGTGCCAGTAACCTTGGACAGCCGAGCACAGATACGCAGTATTTT
TRBD1 TRBJ1-2 . TRBV28 CASSLPGQGGGWGKSGYTF TGTGCCAGCAGTCTACCGGGACAGGGGGGGGGTTGGGGCAAATCTGGCTACACCTTC
. TRBJ1-2 . TRBV28 CASSFSRNYGYTF TGTGCCAGCAGTTTTTCCCGGAACTATGGCTACACCTTC
TRBD2 TRBJ2-7 few TRBV19 CASSRSGSGEQYF TGTGCCAGTAGTAGGAGCGGGAGTGGCGAGCAGTACTTC
. TRBJ2-3 . TRBV2 CATRWRDEITDTQYF TGTGCCACCCGGTGGCGGGACGAAATCACAGATACGCAGTATTTT
TRBD1 TRBJ2-5 few TRBV19 CASSTDRNQETQYF TGTGCCAGTAGTACGGACAGGAACCAAGAGACCCAGTACTTC
TRBD2 TRBJ2-5 . TRBV5-4 CASSLGPFSGSGTETQYF TGTGCCAGCAGCTTGGGACCATTTAGCGGGAGTGGGACGGAGACCCAGTACTTC
. TRBJ1-3 . TRBV4-1 CASSQETLGVTGNTIYF TGCGCCAGCAGCCAAGAGACCCTAGGAGTAACTGGAAACACCATATATTTT
. TRBJ1-5 . TRBV6-1 CASSESGGNQPQHF TGTGCCAGCAGTGAAAGCGGGGGAAATCAGCCCCAGCATTTT
. TRBJ2-7 . TRBV6-7 CASSYSILRFIAGYEQYF TGTGCCAGCAGTTACTCGATATTACGATTTATTGCGGGCTACGAGCAGTACTTC
. TRBJ1-3 few TRBV11-2 CASSPGGLGSGNTIYF TGTGCCAGCAGCCCGGGGGGGTTAGGCTCTGGAAACACCATATATTTT
. TRBJ1-2 . TRBV29-1 CSVVHGQRNYGYTF TGCAGCGTTGTACACGGGCAGCGGAACTATGGCTACACCTTC
. TRBJ2-1 . TRBV28 CASKDSEQFF TGTGCCAGCAAAGACAGCGAGCAGTTCTTC
TRBD2 TRBJ2-1 . TRBV7-3 CASSIRGRPSSYNEQFF TGTGCCAGCAGCATTCGCGGGAGGCCAAGCTCCTACAATGAGCAGTTCTTC
. TRBJ1-2 . TRBV19 CASSTPTAPLSRDYGYTF TGTGCCAGTAGTACCCCGACAGCTCCGCTGTCCCGGGACTATGGCTACACCTTC
. TRBJ1-1 . TRBV28 CASRGTLNTEAFF TGTGCCAGCAGAGGGACACTGAACACTGAAGCTTTCTTT
. TRBJ2-2 . TRBV2 CASSVGQGYGELFF TGTGCCAGCAGTGTCGGGCAGGGTTACGGGGAGCTGTTTTTT
TRBD2 TRBJ2-1 . TRBV9 CASSVPGLADNEQFF TGTGCCAGCAGCGTTCCGGGACTAGCGGACAATGAGCAGTTCTTC
TRBD1 TRBJ1-1 . TRBV6-1 CASSGRQGGNTEAFF TGTGCCAGCAGTGGTCGACAGGGGGGGAACACTGAAGCTTTCTTT
. TRBJ1-4 . TRBV4-1 CASSLVTGRHVTVF TGCGCCAGCAGCCTAGTGACAGGCCGTCACGTTACTGTTTTT
TRBD2 TRBJ2-1 . TRBV2 CASSAFPGTSYNEQFF TGTGCCAGCAGTGCCTTTCCCGGGACTAGTTACAATGAGCAGTTCTTC
TRBD2 TRBJ2-3 . TRBV5-1 CASRHPSGGLDTQYF TGCGCCAGCAGACACCCTAGCGGGGGGCTGGATACGCAGTATTTT
TRBD1 TRBJ1-6 . TRBV28 CASSLLSRQGDNSPLHF TGTGCCAGCAGTTTACTTTCGCGACAGGGGGATAATTCACCCCTCCACTTT
. TRBJ1-5 . TRBV28 CASSLEGQPQHF TGTGCCAGCAGCCTAGAGGGACAGCCCCAGCATTTT
TRBD1 TRBJ2-4 . TRBV28 CASSSGQGARYIQYF TGTGCCAGCAGTTCCGGACAGGGGGCGAGGTACATTCAGTACTTC
. TRBJ2-7 . TRBV6-7 CASSYSILRFIAGYEQYF TGTGCCAGCAGTTACTCGATATTACGATTTATTGCGGGCTACGAGCAGTACTTC
. TRBJ2-1 . TRBV5-6 CASSLIAEVYNEQFF TGTGCCAGCAGCTTGATTGCGGAAGTCTACAATGAGCAGTTCTTC
. TRBJ2-2 . TRBV10-1 CASSRGGAANTGELFF TGCGCCAGCAGCCGAGGGGGGGCAGCGAACACCGGGGAGCTGTTTTTT
. TRBJ2-7 . TRBV5-6 CASSLDDSSYEQYF TGTGCCAGCAGCTTGGACGACAGCTCCTACGAGCAGTACTTC
TRBD1 TRBJ1-1 . TRBV19 CASSDTPGQGAVEAFF TGTGCCAGTAGCGATACTCCGGGACAGGGGGCAGTTGAAGCTTTCTTT